This entry lists 20 T cell receptor beta chains sequenced from one sample in a study of a mutant IDH1 vaccine in newly diagnosed glioma. Clones were sequenced by immunoSEQ multiplex PCR, and TCRdb holds only the in-frame ones, with some missing. The sample holds tens of thousands of clones, roughly 87% seen once. Time point of the sample: baseline, week 1 (first vaccination visit). Treatment meaning: pre-vaccination baseline after standard-of-care therapy. Source: PBMCs, taken from a glioma patient treated with radiotherapy, temozolomide or both. All receptors come from a man in his forties with glioma. Some clones in this sample may be carry-over from other donors' samples.

This clone counts as medium-sized (0.01 to 0.1%). V gene TRBV6-1 combines with J gene TRBJ1-2; possibly TRBD1 for D (5 bases). The CDR3 has 14 amino acids. Per germline, CDR1 MNHNS and CDR2 SASEGT. V was pared by 0 bases and J by 7 bases, with 12 bases between. CDR3 loop: CASSEATGGGGYTF. The CDR3 coding sequence is TGTGCCAGCAGTGAAGCGACCGGGGGGGGTGGCTACACCTTC.

CDR3 loop: CASSVTSRYGYTF. DNA of the CDR3: TGTGCCAGCAGCGTAACCAGCCGCTATGGCTACACCTTC. V usage is TRBV9 and J usage is TRBJ1-2; no clear D. The length of the CDR3 is 13 residues. Trimming pared 1 base from V and 4 bases from J, leaving 8 bases between. In germline, CDR1 is SGDLS, CDR2 YYNGEE.

This rearrangement joins TRBV29-1 to TRBJ1-2; no reliable D call. The V and J ends lost 8 bases and 8 bases respectively, with 15 bases between them. CDR1 and CDR2 from the germline V gene are SQVTM and ANQGSEA. CDR3 size: 11 residues. The CDR3 nucleotides are TGCAGCCTCCGGGAGGGCGGGGGCTACACCTTC. It specifies CSLREGGGYTF.

The chain couples TRBV19 to TRBJ1-1; possible D gene TRBD1, 5 bases. CDR3 length: 13 residues. CDR1 and CDR2 from the germline V gene are LNHDA and SQIVND (reference sequence). Deletions cut 5 bases from V and 1 base from J, with 8 bases between. CDR3 coding DNA: TGTGCCAGTAGTCGCAGGGAGAACACTGAAGCTTTCTTT. Translating gives CASSRRENTEAFF.

The genes are TRBV6-5 and TRBJ1-5; D perhaps matches TRBD1 (6 bases). The CDR3 spans 15 residues. Trimming removed 5 bases at V and 2 bases at J, with 13 bases between. In germline, CDR1 is MNHEY, CDR2 SVGAGI. The CDR3 DNA sequence: TGTGCCAGCAGTCAGAACAGGGTGGGCAATCAGCCCCAGCATTTT. It encodes CASSQNRVGNQPQHF.

On this clone: A junction end diverges from the germline sequence, so it may reflect a read error. The chain has TRBV2 and TRBJ2-7; TRBD1 matches at 8 bases. Germline CDR1 reads SNHLY; CDR2 reads FYNNEI. The CDR3 spans 15 residues. The chain's CDR3 is CASSPPGQASHEQYF. In DNA, the CDR3 is TGTGCCAGCAGTCCCCCGGGACAGGCCTCCCACGAGCAGTACTTC.

The J gene is TRBJ2-5, the V gene TRBV18; D is unclear. This CDR3 region has 13 residues. The germline CDR1 and CDR2 sequences are KGHSH and LQKENI. Trimming stripped 3 bases from V and 2 bases from J, with 7 bases between. CDR3 sequence reads: CASSPREQETQYF. The CDR3, as DNA: TGTGCCAGCTCACCTCGCGAACAAGAGACCCAGTACTTC.

The CDR3 nucleotides are TGCGCCAGCAGCTTGGGAGGGGAGTGGGACACTGAAGCTTTCTTT. It is translated as CASSLGGEWDTEAFF. The J gene is TRBJ1-1, the V gene TRBV5-1; D is perhaps TRBD1 (5 bases). CDR1 is SGHRS and CDR2 is YFSETQ in the germline V gene. The CDR3 spans 15 residues. Trimming took off 0 bases at V and 3 bases at J, with 12 bases between the two ends. The entire variable domain, with the rest obtained from reference TRBV5-1 and TRBJ1-1, is as follows: KAGVTQTPRYLIKTRGQQVTLSCSPISGHRSVSWYQQTPGQGLQFLFEYFSETQRNKGNFPGRFSGRQFSNSRSEMNVSTLELGDSALYLCASSLGGEWDTEAFFGQGTRLTVV.

This CDR3 reads CASTPGQYNSPLHF. The CDR3 nucleotides read TGCGCCAGCACACCGGGACAGTATAATTCACCCCTCCACTTT. This chain connects TRBV5-1 to TRBJ1-6; TRBD1 matches 7 bases. The CDR3 runs 14 residues. The V and J ends lost 6 bases and 4 bases, in that order; junction bases with no gene match: 4. Germline loops: CDR1 SGHRS, CDR2 YFSETQ.

This chain uses TRBV5-1 with TRBJ2-2, with 7 bases fitting TRBD1. Germline V gene lookup returns CDR1 SGHRS and CDR2 YFSETQ. V was pared by 4 bases and J by 4 bases, with 4 bases of the junction left unmatched. The CDR3 runs 14 residues. CDR3 in DNA: TGCGCCAGCAGCAGAGGGGGCGGCACCGGGGAGCTGTTTTTT. This translates into CASSRGGGTGELFF.

The chain joins TRBV30 to TRBJ2-3; 10 positions match TRBD1. V shed 3 bases, J shed 6 bases, and the junction held 3 bases outside the gene matches. Looked up from germline, CDR1 is GTSNPN and CDR2 is SVGIG (reference sequence). The CDR3 totals 13 residues. The CDR3 protein is CAWSWDRGDTQYF. CDR3 nucleotides: TGTGCCTGGAGCTGGGACAGGGGTGATACGCAGTATTTT. Combining the CDR3 with reference TRBV30 and TRBJ2-3 gives the whole variable domain SQTIHQWPATLVQPVGSPLSLECTVEGTSNPNLYWYRQAAGRGLQLLFYSVGIGQISSEVPQNLSASRPQDRQFILSSKKLLLSDSGFYLCAWSWDRGDTQYFGPGTRLTVL.

In its sample, this clone was seen once. V gene TRBV6-5 combines with J gene TRBJ2-3; D is possibly TRBD2 (5 bases). CDR3 length: 15 residues. Germline CDR1 and CDR2: MNHEY and SVGAGI. V lost 2 bases to trimming and J lost 2 bases, with 11 bases between them. CDR3 nucleotides: TGTGCCAGCAGTTACCAGCGGAGAATCACAGATACGCAGTATTTT. Encoded protein: CASSYQRRITDTQYF.

The rearrangement joins TRBV5-1 to TRBJ2-1, with D tentatively TRBD1 (5 bases). V lost 4 bases and J 10 bases, leaving 15 bases between the germline ends. The germline V gene encodes CDR1 SGHRS and CDR2 YFSETQ. The CDR3 has 13 amino acids. The CDR3 nucleotides read TGCGCCAGCAGCCTGGACCCAACAGGCGAGCAGTTCTTC. Its protein product is CASSLDPTGEQFF.

The rearrangement joins TRBV5-1 to TRBJ1-2; no definite D call. V gave up 2 bases and J gave up 7 bases, with 9 bases separating them. CDR1 is SGHRS, CDR2 YFSETQ, per germline. The CDR3 has 12 amino acids. The DNA for the CDR3 is TGCGCCAGCAGCTTCGGAGGGTCTGGCTACACCTTC. This encodes CASSFGGSGYTF.

The chain couples TRBV30 to TRBJ2-3; the match to TRBD1 covers 8 bases. CDR3 size: 14 residues. Losses at the gene ends were 3 bases for V and 3 bases for J; bases not matched to a gene: 5. The germline V gene encodes CDR1 GTSNPN and CDR2 SVGIG (reference sequence). CDR3: CAWRRQGKTDTQYF. The CDR3 DNA reads as TGTGCCTGGAGGAGACAGGGGAAGACAGATACGCAGTATTTT.

V usage is TRBV12-5 and J usage is TRBJ1-3, with a weak D call TRBD1 (6 bases). Deletions cut 1 base from V and 2 bases from J, with 6 bases between. This CDR3 has 14 amino acids. The germline gives CDR1 LGHNT, CDR2 FRNRAP. The CDR3 coding sequence is TGTGCTAGTGGTTTGGACAGGGCTGGAAACACCATATATTTT. Encoded protein: CASGLDRAGNTIYF.

The V and J genes are TRBV18 and TRBJ1-1, with D tentatively TRBD1 (5 bases). V was trimmed by 0 bases and J by 7 bases, leaving 12 bases between them. This CDR3 comprises 14 residues. Germline V gives CDR1 KGHSH, CDR2 LQKENI. CDR3 loop: CASSPPSGRFEAFF. CDR3 DNA: TGTGCCAGCTCACCACCGTCAGGGCGGTTTGAAGCTTTCTTT. Filled out from reference TRBV18 and TRBJ1-1, the complete variable domain reads NAGVMQNPRHLVRRRGQEARLRCSPMKGHSHVYWYRQLPEEGLKFMVYLQKENIIDESGMPKERFSAEFPKEGPSILRIQQVVRGDSAAYFCASSPPSGRFEAFFGQGTRLTVV.

This sequence joins TRBV19 and TRBJ1-1, with TRBD1 as a possible D gene (6 bases). CDR1 LNHDA and CDR2 SQIVND come from the germline V gene (reference sequence). The CDR3 consists of 14 residues. V was pared by 3 bases and J by 1 base, with 9 bases between. DNA of the CDR3: TGTGCCAGTAGTATGGGACACTGGAACACTGAAGCTTTCTTT. Residues: CASSMGHWNTEAFF. Full variable domain (missing parts from reference TRBV19 and TRBJ1-1): DGGITQSPKYLFRKEGQNVTLSCEQNLNHDAMYWYRQDPGQGLRLIYYSQIVNDFQKGDIAEGYSVSREKKESFPLTVTSAQKNPTAFYLCASSMGHWNTEAFFGQGTRLTVV.

J is TRBJ1-1 and V is TRBV5-5; 9 bases map to TRBD1. CDR1 is SGHKS and CDR2 is YYEKEE in the germline V gene (reference sequence). The CDR3 totals 13 residues. V dropped 4 bases and J dropped 11; count of bases not matched to a gene: 9. The CDR3 spells CASSLPDRGLAFF. The CDR3 DNA reads as TGTGCCAGCAGCCTCCCGGACAGGGGTTTGGCTTTCTTT.

V gene TRBV5-6 combines with J gene TRBJ2-7; D may correspond to TRBD1 or TRBD2 (5 bases each). The germline CDR1 and CDR2 sequences are SGHDT and YYEEEE. The CDR3 spans 15 residues. With 1 base removed from V and 0 bases from J, the gap between germline ends came to 11 bases. Here the CDR3 reads CASSLSGTGSYEQYF. The CDR3 nucleotides are TGTGCCAGCAGCTTGTCCGGGACGGGCTCCTACGAGCAGTACTTC.